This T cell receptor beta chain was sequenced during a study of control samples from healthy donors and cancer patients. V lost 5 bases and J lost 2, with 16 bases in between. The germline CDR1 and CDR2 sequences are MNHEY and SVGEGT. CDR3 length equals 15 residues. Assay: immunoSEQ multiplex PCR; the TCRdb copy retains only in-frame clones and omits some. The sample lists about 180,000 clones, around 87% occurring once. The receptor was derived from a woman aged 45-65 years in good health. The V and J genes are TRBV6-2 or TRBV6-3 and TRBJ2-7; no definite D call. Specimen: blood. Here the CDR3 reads CASSDRQVPTYEQYF. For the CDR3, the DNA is TGTGCCAGCAGTGACCGACAAGTACCGACCTACGAGCAGTACTTC.